This T cell receptor beta chain was sequenced in a study of T cells after posttransplantation cyclophosphamide. Overall study results and limits: TRB overlap between skin or GI tissue T cells and blood was limited.

Peripheral blood was collected from the related graft donor on the marrow donation day. Some clones are missing from TCRdb's copy, which holds only in-frame ones; the method was immunoSEQ multiplex PCR. The record shows approximately 24,000 clones for this sample, with no singletons present. This clone came up many times. Its antigen is undetermined. The sample comprised PBMCs. The sequence came from a woman aged 55-75 years in good health, CMV-negative, and a related stem cell transplant donor.

The CDR3 DNA follows: TGTGCCAGCAGCTTTACCAGCGGGAGTGGAAATGAGCAGTTCTTC. It is translated as CASSFTSGSGNEQFF. This rearrangement joins TRBV5-6 to TRBJ2-1; TRBD2 agrees at 8 bases. The CDR3 sequence is 15 residues long. V dropped 2 bases and J dropped 7; count of bases not matched to a gene: 8. Germline values: CDR1 SGHDT, CDR2 YYEEEE.